The 8 T cell receptor beta chains below were found in one sample sequenced in a study of TIL therapy for anti-PD-1-resistant metastatic lung cancer. The libraries were made with immunoSEQ v3. Sequencing used immunoSEQ multiplex PCR; TCRdb keeps in-frame clones, though not all of them. The data hold more than 90,000 clones, with less than 70% observed a single time. Time point described: pre-treatment sample, taken before nivolumab and TIL therapy. Pleural nodules or supraclavicular lymph nodes made up most of the excised metastases sampled. This specimen consisted of tumor tissue, obtained at baseline. The receptors stem from a person between 25 and 79 years old with non-small cell lung cancer.

The chain carries TRBV5-1 and TRBJ1-2; no clear D gene. V was trimmed by 0 bases and J by 3 bases, leaving 9 bases between them. This CDR3 contains 14 residues. In germline, CDR1 is SGHRS, CDR2 YFSETQ. CDR3 in DNA: TGCGCCAGCAGCTTGGGGTATGGCGACTATGGCTACACCTTC. Translating gives CASSLGYGDYGYTF.

As for this clone: The identical CDR3 is also encoded by other nucleotide sequences in the sample. This chain joins TRBV6-2 or TRBV6-3 and TRBJ2-7; D unresolved. CDR1 is MNHEY, CDR2 SVGEGT, per germline. V was cut by 9 bases and J by 2 bases, with 8 bases left in between. The CDR3 sequence is 11 residues long. CDR3 in DNA: TGTGCCAGTAGTCCCGCCTACGAGCAGTACTTC. Protein sequence: CASSPAYEQYF.

The chain is built from TRBV5-1 and TRBJ2-7; D is unresolved. Germline CDR1 and CDR2: SGHRS and YFSETQ. The CDR3 is 15 residues long. Deletions cut 2 bases from V and 3 bases from J, with 15 bases between. CDR3 DNA: TGCGCCAGCAGCTTCTTAGGTTTGGGCGTCTACGAGCAGTACTTC. It codes for CASSFLGLGVYEQYF.

The chain is built from TRBV27 and TRBJ2-1, with D perhaps assigned TRBD1 or TRBD2 (6 bases each). Trimming pared 7 bases from V and 1 base from J, leaving 8 bases between. This CDR3 spans 13 amino acids. Germline lookup yields CDR1 MNHEY and CDR2 SMNVEV (reference sequence). This CDR3 reads CASKGGSYNEQFF. The CDR3 DNA sequence: TGTGCCAGCAAAGGGGGGTCCTACAATGAGCAGTTCTTC.

This chain connects TRBV19 to TRBJ1-1; tentative D call: TRBD1 (5 bases). The V and J ends lost 3 bases and 11 bases respectively, with 16 bases between them. The germline V gene has CDR1 LNHDA and CDR2 SQIVND (reference sequence). The CDR3 runs to 13 residues. Written as DNA, the CDR3 is TGTGCCAGTAGTATGGGGGGGGTGGATCGGGCTTTCTTT. It yields the protein CASSMGGVDRAFF.

J is TRBJ2-5 and V is TRBV9, with no clear D. This CDR3 is 15 amino acids long. Deletions cut 0 bases from V and 1 base from J, with 10 bases between. CDR1 and CDR2 from the germline V gene are SGDLS and YYNGEE. The CDR3 here is CASSVDSAFQETQYF. For the CDR3, the DNA is TGTGCCAGCAGCGTAGATTCGGCTTTCCAAGAGACCCAGTACTTC.

This clone was recorded only once. The chain links TRBV9 to TRBJ2-6; D is possibly TRBD1 (5 bases). This CDR3 comprises 17 residues. Germline loops: CDR1 SGDLS, CDR2 YYNGEE. Deletions cut 0 bases from V and 1 base from J, with 11 bases between. DNA of the CDR3: TGTGCCAGCAGCGTAGCAGGGCGGCCTTCTGGGGCCAACGTCCTGACTTTC. Its protein is CASSVAGRPSGANVLTF.

The V and J genes are TRBV4-3 and TRBJ2-3; perhaps TRBD2 as D (6 bases). Germline CDR1 LGHNA, CDR2 YSLEER. The CDR3 extends over 17 amino acids. V was cut by 0 bases and J by 6 bases, with 19 bases left in between. The CDR3 sequence is CASSQEGAGRLWDTQYF. For the CDR3, the DNA is TGCGCCAGCAGCCAAGAAGGGGCGGGGAGGCTGTGGGATACGCAGTATTTT.